A selection of T cell receptor beta chains follows, all from one sample in a study of breast tumors, draining lymph nodes, adjacent tissues. TCRdb re-analysed the multiplex PCR reads in MiXCR, keeping a single row per CDR3 protein. The sample holds approximately 250,000 distinct CDR3 sequences, 30% to 35% seen once. The sequencing sample was made of axillary lymph node tissue. The receptors shown here come from a female donor with breast cancer. Some clones in this sample may be carry-over from other donors' samples. Each CDR3 is given with its conserved first and last residue. The D gene is left open where the match is weak. Clone sizes are given selectively: once, few, many, or a class where the clone is expanded.

14	TRBD2	TRBJ2-1	TRBV19	-	TGTGCCAGTAGTATAGATGCTAGCGGGAATGAGCAGTTCTTC	CASSIDASGNEQFF
13	-	TRBJ2-7	TRBV2	-	TGTGCCAGCTCGGGACAAGCCCCCTACGAGCAGTACTTC	CASSGQAPYEQYF
14	-	TRBJ2-3	TRBV11-3	many	TGTGCCAGCAGCGAATACCAGGGTAGCGATACGCAGTATTTT	CASSEYQGSDTQYF
12	-	TRBJ2-5	TRBV7-2	many	TGTGCCAGCAGCTTGAGCAGAGAGACCCAGTACTTC	CASSLSRETQYF
15	TRBD2	TRBJ2-2	TRBV11-2	many	TGTGCCAGCAGCTTTCTAGCGGGCCCCACCGGGGAGCTGTTTTTT	CASSFLAGPTGELFF
13	-	TRBJ2-5	TRBV28	-	TGTGCCAGCAGTTTATACGCCCAAGAGACCCAGTACTTC	CASSLYAQETQYF
16	-	TRBJ1-3	TRBV2	-	TGTGCCAGCAGTGAAGCGGTCCGTGGTGGGCGAAACACCATATATTTT	CASSEAVRGGRNTIYF
15	TRBD2	TRBJ2-2	TRBV6-5	-	TGTGCCAGCAGTAAAAGCGGGGGTTCCACCGGGGAGCCGTTTTTT	CASSKSGGSTGEPFF
16	-	TRBJ1-2	TRBV24-1	many	TGTGCCACCAGTGATTTGAAGTCAGGCGGCACTGGTGGCTACACCTTC	CATSDLKSGGTGGYTF
16	TRBD1	TRBJ1-5	TRBV6-1	many	TGTGCCAGCAGTCCGCTTGACAGGGGTAGCAATCAGCCCCAGCATTTT	CASSPLDRGSNQPQHF
15	-	TRBJ1-5	TRBV6-5	-	TGTGCCAGCAGTTACTCTGGGCAGGCCAATCAGCCCCAGCATTTT	CASSYSGQANQPQHF
15	-	TRBJ1-2	TRBV6-6	once	TGTGCCAGCAGTATGCCTGAGGGCGCCGGCTATGGCTACACCTTC	CASSMPEGAGYGYTF
12	-	TRBJ2-1	TRBV11-3	many	TGTGCCAGCAGCTTAAGGCGTCAGGACAAGTTCTTC	CASSLRRQDKFF
13	-	TRBJ1-5	TRBV20-1	-	TGCAGTGCTTCTCCGGCAGGGTATCAGCCCCAGCATTTT	CSASPAGYQPQHF
15	TRBD1	TRBJ2-4	TRBV20-1	-	TGCAGTGCTAGAGATGGGGGACAGGTCAAAAACATTCAGTACTTC	CSARDGGQVKNIQYF
16	TRBD2	TRBJ2-1	TRBV12-3/TRBV12-4	many	TGTGCCAGCAGCAAAAGGACTAGCGGGAGCCGTAATGAGCAGTTCTTC	CASSKRTSGSRNEQFF
14	-	TRBJ2-3	TRBV29-1	many	TGCAGCGTAGACTGGCTGTATAGCACAGATACGCAGTATTTT	CSVDWLYSTDTQYF
14	-	TRBJ2-7	TRBV11-2	many	TGTGCCAGCAGCGGGACTGACTTGGCCTACGAGCAGTACTTC	CASSGTDLAYEQYF
15	-	TRBJ2-7	TRBV27	few	TGTGCCAGCACCCCCTCGGGGATTAGCTCCTACGAGCAGTACTTC	CASTPSGISSYEQYF
15	TRBD1	TRBJ2-4	TRBV12-3/TRBV12-4	few	TGTGCCAGCAGTTCGCAGGGGGCCCCGGGGAACATTCAGTACTTC	CASSSQGAPGNIQYF
17	-	TRBJ2-3	TRBV7-9	-	TGTGCCAGCCTGCCACCGACCTGGCTTTTTTTTCCAGATCCGCAGTATTTT	CASLPPTWLFFPDPQYF
16	-	TRBJ1-3	TRBV7-9	many	TGTGCCAGCAGCCATAAACCCGGGAGCTCTGGAAACACCATATATTTT	CASSHKPGSSGNTIYF
14	-	TRBJ1-2	TRBV6-1	many	TGTGCCAGCAACCCCGGGGAGGAACTCTATGGCTACACCTTC	CASNPGEELYGYTF